These 12 T cell receptor beta chains originate from one sample sequenced in a study of T-cell memory formation after mild COVID-19. Each CDR3 protein gets one entry after TCRdb re-called the 5' RACE reads with MiXCR. The sample contains 95,000 to 120,000 distinct CDR3 sequences, around 17% of which appear only once. Sequenced material: PBMCs or a T cell subset sorted from them (not recorded which). The receptors were sampled from a man in his late teens or twenties who had mild COVID-19 (a few samples of this study predate the infection). Cell type and time point are not known.

This clonotype has at least ten counts. The chain joins TRBV7-2 to TRBJ1-2; D is uncertain. The CDR3 totals 14 residues. The V and J ends lost 1 base and 4 bases respectively, with 10 bases between them. CDR1 SGHTA and CDR2 FQGNSA come from the germline V gene. Written as DNA, the CDR3 is TGTGCCAGCAGCTTAGGTGGCAGGTTCTATGGCTACACCTTC. This sequence encodes CASSLGGRFYGYTF.

This chain links TRBV28 with TRBJ1-1; no firm D call. Germline V gives CDR1 MDHEN, CDR2 SYDVKM. The CDR3 consists of 13 residues. Trimming cost V 6 bases and J 4 bases, with 12 bases left between them. The CDR3 spells CASRRPPGTEAFF. In DNA form, the CDR3 reads TGTGCCAGCAGACGGCCGCCGGGCACTGAAGCTTTCTTT.

The chain is built from TRBV4-1 and TRBJ1-1, with D maybe TRBD1 (6 bases). The V and J ends lost 0 bases and 0 bases respectively, with 8 bases between them. The CDR3 extends over 15 amino acids. Looked up from germline, CDR1 is MGHRA and CDR2 is YSYEKL. CDR3 sequence reads: CASSQEGAVNTEAFF. CDR3 nucleotides: TGCGCCAGCAGCCAAGAGGGGGCCGTGAACACTGAAGCTTTCTTT.

The table lists this clonotype with a count of one. V usage is TRBV6-5 and J usage is TRBJ2-3; no reliable D call. The germline gives CDR1 MNHEY, CDR2 SVGAGI. The V gene lost 6 bases and the J gene lost 3 bases, with 13 bases spanning the gap. This CDR3 is built from 14 residues. CDR3 sequence reads: CASSLQRVTDTQYF. In DNA, the CDR3 is TGTGCCAGCAGCCTTCAAAGGGTAACAGATACGCAGTATTTT.

The chain links TRBV7-3 to TRBJ2-3; 9 nucleotides agree with TRBD2. The germline gives CDR1 SGHTA, CDR2 FQGTGA. Germline trimming cut 5 bases from V and 3 bases from J; bases unmatched to any gene: 9. This CDR3 region has 16 residues. CDR3 region: CASSPGTSSATDTQYF. CDR3 nucleotides: TGTGCCAGCAGCCCTGGGACTAGCTCGGCAACAGATACGCAGTATTTT.

This clonotype was counted a few times. V usage is TRBV5-1 and J usage is TRBJ2-1; 7 bases align to TRBD2. V was clipped by 4 bases and J by 6 bases; unmatched bases: 10. The CDR3 runs to 15 residues. Germline V gene lookup returns CDR1 SGHRS and CDR2 YFSETQ. CDR3 nucleotide sequence: TGCGCCAGCAGCCCGACAGCGGGAAGTGGCAATGAGCAGTTCTTC. Amino acids: CASSPTAGSGNEQFF.

Ten or more counts support this clonotype. The chain employs TRBV7-8 and TRBJ2-5; D is ambiguous. The germline V gene has CDR1 SGHVS and CDR2 FQNEAQ. The CDR3 totals 14 residues. V lost 1 base and J 5 bases, leaving 11 bases between the germline ends. CDR3 sequence reads: CASSLGRIGETQYF. The CDR3 coding sequence is TGTGCCAGCAGCTTAGGAAGGATCGGGGAGACCCAGTACTTC.

The chain carries TRBV6-2 or TRBV6-3 and TRBJ2-1, with 9 positions matching TRBD2. CDR3 length equals 15 residues. Losses at the gene ends were 8 bases for V and 0 bases for J; bases not matched to a gene: 5. The germline CDR1 and CDR2 sequences are MNHEY and SVGEGT. The CDR3 bases are TGTGCCAGCCGTCCAGCGGGAGGCTCCTACAATGAGCAGTTCTTC. It encodes CASRPAGGSYNEQFF.

This clonotype was observed at least ten times. The gene calls are TRBV7-2 and TRBJ2-7; D may be TRBD1 (7 bases). This CDR3 has 14 amino acids. Between the trimmed V and J ends, which lost 5 bases and 6 bases, there was a span of 17 bases. Germline loops: CDR1 SGHTA, CDR2 FQGNSA. The CDR3: CASSQGGAGGEQYV. In DNA, the CDR3 is TGTGCCAGCAGCCAAGGCGGGGCAGGGGGCGAGCAGTACGTC.

This chain uses TRBV12-3 or TRBV12-4 with TRBJ2-6, with D possibly matching TRBD2 (7 bases). V lost 6 bases, J lost 0 bases, and 18 bases lay in between. This CDR3 is built from 18 residues. The CDR3, as DNA: TGTGCCAGCAGGCCGTGGTGGGGGGGGGCCTCTGGGGCCAACGTCCTGACTTTC. This gives the protein CASRPWWGGASGANVLTF.

This chain joins TRBV20-1 and TRBJ2-7, with D hard to call. CDR3 length equals 11 residues. Trimming removed 6 bases at V and 0 bases at J, with 6 bases between. Germline V gene lookup returns CDR1 DFQATT and CDR2 SNEGSKA (reference sequence). CDR3 residues: CSALDSYEQYF. CDR3 sequence (DNA): TGCAGTGCGCTGGACTCCTACGAGCAGTACTTC.

This clonotype was seen a few times. The chain employs TRBV7-9 and TRBJ2-1, with 9 bases fitting TRBD1. V was pared by 4 bases and J by 12 bases, with 10 bases of the junction left unmatched. The CDR3 length is 14 residues. Germline CDR1 reads SEHNR; CDR2 reads FQNEAQ (reference sequence). The CDR3: CASSSWDREEGQFF. CDR3 nucleotides: TGTGCCAGCAGCTCCTGGGACAGGGAAGAAGGGCAGTTCTTC.